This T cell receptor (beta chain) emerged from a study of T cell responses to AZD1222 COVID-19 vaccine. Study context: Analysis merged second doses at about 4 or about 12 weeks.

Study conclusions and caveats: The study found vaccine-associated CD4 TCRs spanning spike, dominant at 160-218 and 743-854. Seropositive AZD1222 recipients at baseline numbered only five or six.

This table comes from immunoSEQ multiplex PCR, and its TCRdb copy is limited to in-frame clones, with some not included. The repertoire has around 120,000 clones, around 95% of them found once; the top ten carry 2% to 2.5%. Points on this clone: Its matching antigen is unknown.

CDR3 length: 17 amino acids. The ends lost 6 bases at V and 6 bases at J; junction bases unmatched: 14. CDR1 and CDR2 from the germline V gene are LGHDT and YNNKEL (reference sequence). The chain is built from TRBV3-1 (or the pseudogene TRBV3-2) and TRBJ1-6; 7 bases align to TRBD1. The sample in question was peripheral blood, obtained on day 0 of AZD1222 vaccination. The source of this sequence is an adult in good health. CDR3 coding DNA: TGTGCCAGCAGTCGGGACAGTGGGGCTACGGGTAATTCACCCCTCCACTTT. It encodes CASSRDSGATGNSPLHF.